Shown below are 16 T cell receptor beta chains from a single sample sequenced in a study of T cells in women clearing cervical HPV infection. TCRdb's copy holds only in-frame clones and misses some; the assay was immunoSEQ multiplex PCR. Its table lists 25,000 to 35,000 clones. Specimen: blood buffy coat. These receptors were collected from a woman aged 18 to 69 with a cervical HPV16 infection that either progressed to CIN3+ or cleared (not recorded which).

A remark on this clone: The DNA ends 3 residues before the CDR3 does, and the rest of the CDR3 is filled in from the germline J gene. The genes are TRBV27 and TRBJ2-5; maybe TRBD2 (5 bases). Germline-derived CDR1 and CDR2 are MNHEY and SMNVEV (reference sequence). V lost 3 bases to trimming and J lost 4 bases, with 9 bases between them. This CDR3 is built from 13 residues. CDR3 sequence reads: CASSLRVSETQYF. The covered CDR3 bases are TGTGCCAGCAGTTTGAGGGTTTCAGAGACC.

Regarding this clone: The read halts 3 residues ahead of the CDR3 end, with the missing end drawn from the germline J gene. This sequence joins TRBV7-2 and TRBJ2-2; 7 bases align to TRBD2. This CDR3 contains 15 residues. Germline lookup yields CDR1 SGHTA and CDR2 FQGNSA. The sequenced CDR3 bases are TGTGCCAGCAGCCCCCCGGGGGGTAATAGTTCACCG. Its protein product is CASSPPGGNSSP. The CDR3 in full is CASSPPGGNSSPLFF.

A remark on this clone: The read ends 3 residues shy of where the CDR3 ends; the end is completed using the germline J gene. The chain carries TRBV20-1 and TRBJ2-1, with TRBD2 identical over 9 bases. This CDR3 contains 15 residues. Germline V gives CDR1 DFQATT, CDR2 SNEGSKA (reference sequence). V lost 5 bases and J lost 0; bases outside the gene matches: 5. The sequenced part of the CDR3 DNA is TGCAGTGCTTCCCTAGCGGGAAACTCCTACAATGAG. This codes for CSASLAGNSYNE. The complete CDR3 protein is CSASLAGNSYNEQFF.

A note on this clone: The germline gene is not matched at one end of the junction; a read error may be the cause. The read halts 3 residues ahead of the CDR3 end, with the missing end drawn from the germline J gene. V gene TRBV4-2 combines with J gene TRBJ1-4; TRBD1 matches at 9 bases. Germline V gives CDR1 LGHNA, CDR2 YNFKEQ. This CDR3 is 16 amino acids long. The CDR3 protein is CASSQDSTGGDSPLFF. CDR3 bases read: TGCGCCAGCAGCCAAGATAGTACAGGGGGCGATTCACCA.

In regard to this clone: The germline gene is not matched at one end of the junction; a read error may be the cause. The observed sequence ends 3 residues before the CDR3 terminus, with the missing tail filled in from the germline J gene. This sequence joins TRBV4-2 and TRBJ1-5, with 9 bases that match TRBD1. This CDR3 comprises 15 residues. The germline V gene encodes CDR1 LGHNA and CDR2 YNFKEQ. The CDR3 bases that were read are TGCGCCAGCAGCCAAGGACAGGGGAGTTATCAGCCC. It translates to CASSQGQGSYQP. The full-length CDR3 reads as CASSQGQGSYQPQHF.

On this clone: The read halts 3 residues ahead of the CDR3 end, with the missing end drawn from the germline J gene. The chain is built from TRBV7-8 and TRBJ2-7; 7 bases fit TRBD1. Germline V gives CDR1 SGHVS, CDR2 FQNEAQ. The CDR3 consists of 14 residues. V trimming: 5 bases; J trimming: 4 bases; junction bases outside the gene matches: 8. CDR3: CASSPPGRGYEQYF. The CDR3 DNA, read in part, is TGTGCCAGCAGCCCCCCGGGCAGGGGGTACGAG.

Points on this clone: The sequence runs out 3 residues before the end of the CDR3; the remainder is reconstructed from the germline J gene. This rearrangement joins TRBV11-2 to TRBJ2-4; 8 bases match TRBD2. The CDR3 length is 13 residues. CDR1 is SGHAT, CDR2 FQNNGV, per germline. CDR3 in amino acids: CASSLGLEETQYF. The CDR3 DNA, read in part, is TGTGCCAGCAGCTTGGGACTAGAAGAGACT.

Comments on this clone: The read falls 3 residues short of the CDR3 end, and the missing part is taken from the germline J gene. The rearrangement links TRBV7-2 to TRBJ2-5, with TRBD1 as a possible D gene (5 bases). The CDR3 is 14 residues long. Trimming took 2 bases from V and 5 from J, leaving 12 bases between them. Germline lookup yields CDR1 SGHTA and CDR2 FQGNSA. The CDR3 sequence: CASSLNGARETQYF. The CDR3 DNA, read in part, is TGTGCCAGCAGCTTAAATGGGGCGAGGGAGACC.

As regards this clone: Coverage ceases 3 residues before the CDR3 finishes, and the germline J gene fills in the end. The gene calls are TRBV5-1 and TRBJ2-7; 9 nucleotides line up with TRBD2. J lost 3 bases, V lost 2 bases, and 3 bases had no gene match. Germline V lookup: CDR1 SGHRS, CDR2 YFSETQ. The CDR3 length is 14 residues. The sequenced part of the CDR3 DNA is TGCGCCAGCAGCTTAGCGGGGGGCAGCTACGAG. Its protein is CASSLAGGSYE. The CDR3, in full, reads CASSLAGGSYEQYF.

This clone is deemed medium-sized by its frequency. The read halts 3 residues ahead of the CDR3 end, with the missing end drawn from the germline J gene. V and J are TRBV10-3 and TRBJ1-5, with a tentative D call TRBD1 (6 bases). The CDR3 covers 14 residues. V lost 10 bases and J lost 3, with 16 bases in between. In germline, CDR1 is ENHRY, CDR2 SYGVKD. The CDR3 bases that were read are TGTGCCACCTACGGGGGGACACCCAATCAGCCC. Its translation: CATYGGTPNQP. The whole CDR3 protein reads CATYGGTPNQPQHF.

With regard to this clone: The read is 3 residues too short to cover the CDR3 end, so that end is filled in from the germline J gene. The genes are TRBV5-1 and TRBJ2-1, with 10 bases lining up with TRBD2. The junction had 13 bases not matched to a gene; V was cut back by 0 bases and J by 7 bases. This CDR3 comprises 18 residues. CDR1 and CDR2 (germline): SGHRS, YFSETQ. The CDR3: CASSLAGSGRPGGNEQFF. Partial CDR3 DNA: TGCGCCAGCAGCTTGGCTGGTAGCGGGAGGCCGGGGGGTAATGAG.

Comment on this clone: The CDR3 goes on 3 residues after the read ends, and that part is filled in from the germline J gene. The chain combines TRBV7-6 with TRBJ2-7, with TRBD2 as a possible D gene (5 bases). This CDR3 is 15 amino acids long. Trimming pared 4 bases from V and 2 bases from J, leaving 15 bases between. Germline V CDR1 and CDR2: SGHVS, FNYEAQ. The sequenced CDR3 bases are TGTGCCAGCAGCTCCCAGAGCGGCTCCACCTACGAG. Protein product: CASSSQSGSTYE. The full CDR3 sequence reads CASSSQSGSTYEQYF.

CDR3 amino acids: CASSRTSGYSNEQFF. CDR3 DNA (partial): TGTGCCAGCAGCCGGACTAGCGGGTATTCCAATGAG. The chain is built from TRBV7-6 and TRBJ2-1, with TRBD2 matching 11 bases. The read halts 3 residues ahead of the CDR3 end, with the missing end drawn from the germline J gene. Trimming cost V 5 bases and J 6 bases; bases outside gene matches: 6. CDR3 length: 15 residues. Germline V gene sequence: CDR1 SGHVS, CDR2 FNYEAQ.

On this clone itself: The read is 3 residues too short to cover the CDR3 end, so that end is filled in from the germline J gene. This chain links TRBV19 with TRBJ1-4, with unresolved D. The CDR3 contains 14 residues. Germline V gene data show CDR1 as LNHDA and CDR2 as SQIVND (reference sequence). The sequenced part of the CDR3 DNA is TGTGCCAGTTCAAACCCGGGGTACAATTCACCA. Amino acids: CASSNPGYNSP. The whole CDR3 reads CASSNPGYNSPLFF.

About this clone itself: The CDR3 goes on 3 residues after the read ends, and that part is filled in from the germline J gene. The chain is built from TRBV20-1 and TRBJ2-4, with a tentative D call TRBD1 (5 bases). The length of the CDR3 is 13 residues. Germline values: CDR1 DFQATT, CDR2 SNEGSKA (reference sequence). CDR3 in amino acids: CSARDLDSYGQYF. The CDR3 bases that were read are TGCAGTGCTAGAGATCTCGACAGTTATGGT.

On this clone: Read coverage stops 3 residues before the CDR3 terminus; the germline J gene supplies the remainder. The chain recombines TRBV6-2 or TRBV6-3 with TRBJ1-1; D gene unclear. V gave up 4 bases and J gave up 6 bases, with 18 bases separating them. Germline lookup yields CDR1 MNHEY and CDR2 SVGEGT. The CDR3 runs 15 residues. CDR3 region: CASSSPFPRSAEAFF. The sequenced part of the CDR3 DNA is TGTGCCAGCAGTTCGCCCTTCCCTCGAAGCGCTGAA.